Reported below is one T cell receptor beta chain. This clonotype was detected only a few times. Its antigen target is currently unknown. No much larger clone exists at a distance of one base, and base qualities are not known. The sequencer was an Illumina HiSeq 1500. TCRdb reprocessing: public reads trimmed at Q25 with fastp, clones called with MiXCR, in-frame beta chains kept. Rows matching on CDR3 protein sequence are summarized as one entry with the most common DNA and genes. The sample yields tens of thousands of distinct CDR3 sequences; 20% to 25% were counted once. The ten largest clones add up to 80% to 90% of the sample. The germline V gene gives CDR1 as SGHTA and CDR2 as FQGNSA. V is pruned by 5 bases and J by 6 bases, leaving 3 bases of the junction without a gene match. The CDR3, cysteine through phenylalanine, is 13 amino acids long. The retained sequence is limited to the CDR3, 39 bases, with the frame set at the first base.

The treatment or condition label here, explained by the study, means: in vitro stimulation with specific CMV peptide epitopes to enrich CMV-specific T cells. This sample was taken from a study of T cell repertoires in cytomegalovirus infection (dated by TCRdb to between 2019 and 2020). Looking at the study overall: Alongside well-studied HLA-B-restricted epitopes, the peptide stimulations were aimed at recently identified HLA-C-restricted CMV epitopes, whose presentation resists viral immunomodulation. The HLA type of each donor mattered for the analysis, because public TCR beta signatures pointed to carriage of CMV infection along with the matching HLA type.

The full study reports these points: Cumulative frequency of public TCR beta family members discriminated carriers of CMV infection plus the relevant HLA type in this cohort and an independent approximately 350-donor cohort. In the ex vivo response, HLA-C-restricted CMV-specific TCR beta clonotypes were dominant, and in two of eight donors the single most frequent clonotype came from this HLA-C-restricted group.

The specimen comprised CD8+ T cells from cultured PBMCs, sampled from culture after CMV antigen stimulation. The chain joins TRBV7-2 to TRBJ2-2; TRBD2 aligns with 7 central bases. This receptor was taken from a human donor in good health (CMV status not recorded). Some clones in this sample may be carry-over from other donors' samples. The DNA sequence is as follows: TGTGCCAGCAGCCTCGGACTAGCCGGGGAGCTGTTTTTT. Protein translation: CASSLGLAGELFF.